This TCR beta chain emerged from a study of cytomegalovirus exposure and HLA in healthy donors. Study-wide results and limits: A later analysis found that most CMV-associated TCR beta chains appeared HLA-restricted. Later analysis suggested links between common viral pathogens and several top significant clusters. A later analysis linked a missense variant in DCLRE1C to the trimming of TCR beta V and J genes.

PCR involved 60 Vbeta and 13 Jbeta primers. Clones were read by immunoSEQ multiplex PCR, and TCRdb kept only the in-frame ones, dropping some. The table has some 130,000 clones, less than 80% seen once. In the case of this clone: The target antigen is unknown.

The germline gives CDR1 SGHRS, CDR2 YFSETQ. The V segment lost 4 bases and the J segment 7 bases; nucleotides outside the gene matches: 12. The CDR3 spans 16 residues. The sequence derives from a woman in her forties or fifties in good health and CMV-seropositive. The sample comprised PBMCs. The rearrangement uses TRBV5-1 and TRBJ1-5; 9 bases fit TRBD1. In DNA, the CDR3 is TGCGCCAGCAGCGAAACCGGGACAGGGTACGGGCAGCCCCAGCATTTT. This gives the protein CASSETGTGYGQPQHF.